Shown below are 9 T cell receptor beta chains from a single sample sequenced in a study of shared clonotypes between healthy human individuals. Naive CD8 populations comprised CD45RO-negative cells positively selected for CCR7, excluding terminally differentiated effector memory CD45RA+ cells. Sequencing used immunoSEQ multiplex PCR; TCRdb keeps in-frame clones, though not all of them. The sample carries 700,000 to 950,000 clones, 90% to 97% recorded once. Sequenced: naive CD8+ T cells sorted from blood. These receptors originate from a young man in good health.

The rearrangement joins TRBV15 to TRBJ2-7; 12 bases agree with TRBD1. Germline V lookup: CDR1 LNHNV, CDR2 YYDKDF (reference sequence). The CDR3 runs to 16 residues. The ends lost 5 bases at V and 7 bases at J; junction bases unmatched: 12. CDR3 in amino acids: CATSGAPGQGAREQYF. Here the CDR3 DNA reads TGTGCCACCAGCGGAGCTCCGGGACAGGGGGCGAGGGAGCAGTACTTC.

The CDR3 bases are TGTGCCAGCAGTCCTAGCGGGAGGAGGGATGAGCAGTTCTTC. It is translated as CASSPSGRRDEQFF. The chain links TRBV27 to TRBJ2-1, with TRBD2 matching over 11 bases. CDR1 MNHEY and CDR2 SMNVEV come from the germline V gene (reference sequence). J gave up 8 bases and V 5 bases, and 5 bases lay outside the gene matches. CDR3 length: 14 amino acids.

This sequence joins TRBV12-5 and TRBJ2-7, with 10 bases aligning to TRBD2. J lost 4 bases, V lost 4 bases, and 10 bases had no gene match. From germline, CDR1 is LGHNT and CDR2 FRNRAP. This CDR3 region has 16 residues. In DNA form, the CDR3 reads TGTGCTAGTGGTTACTTGATAGCGGGAGGCCCATACGAGCAGTACTTC. This encodes CASGYLIAGGPYEQYF.

Regarding this clone: Other DNA sequences in the sample encode the same CDR3. V and J are TRBV20-1 and TRBJ1-1; maybe TRBD1 (5 bases). The CDR3 consists of 11 residues. Germline assignment: CDR1 DFQATT and CDR2 SNEGSKA (reference sequence). Trimming removed 6 bases at V and 3 bases at J, with 8 bases between. The CDR3 bases are TGCAGTGCCAGGGATTACACTGAAGCTTTCTTT. It is translated as CSARDYTEAFF.

This clone was recorded once. The chain combines TRBV2 with TRBJ2-5, with D perhaps TRBD1 or TRBD2 (5 bases each). V was clipped by 5 bases and J by 0 bases, with 16 bases between them. In germline, CDR1 is SNHLY, CDR2 FYNNEI. The CDR3 extends over 16 amino acids. CDR3 amino acids: CASSPGTDINQETQYF. CDR3 bases: TGTGCCAGCAGTCCCGGGACGGATATCAACCAAGAGACCCAGTACTTC.

The chain links TRBV29-1 to TRBJ2-3; tentative D call: TRBD2 (5 bases). From germline, CDR1 is SQVTM and CDR2 ANQGSEA. Trimming stripped 2 bases from V and 6 bases from J, with 15 bases between. This CDR3 has 14 amino acids. CDR3 amino acids: CSVEIARRGDTQYF. CDR3 coding DNA: TGCAGCGTTGAAATCGCTCGACGGGGTGATACGCAGTATTTT.

The rearrangement uses TRBV7-9 and TRBJ2-1, with D perhaps matching TRBD1 (5 bases). Germline V gene sequence: CDR1 SEHNR, CDR2 FQNEAQ (reference sequence). This CDR3 is 12 amino acids long. Trimming shortened V by 3 bases and J by 9 bases, and 9 bases separated the two germline ends. The CDR3 protein is CASSFEGVEQFF. CDR3 coding DNA: TGTGCCAGCAGCTTTGAAGGGGTTGAGCAGTTCTTC.

J is TRBJ2-7 and V is TRBV7-9, with TRBD2 as a possible D gene (6 bases). This CDR3 is 16 amino acids long. CDR1 is SEHNR and CDR2 is FQNEAQ in the germline V gene (reference sequence). The germline V and J ends were trimmed by 4 bases and 2 bases, with 18 bases remaining between them. The CDR3 DNA follows: TGTGCCAGCAGCTCAGCCCGGGGACTCAGAACCTACGAGCAGTACTTC. Protein: CASSSARGLRTYEQYF.

This sequence joins TRBV11-2 and TRBJ2-2; 8 nucleotides agree with TRBD1. Germline CDR1 and CDR2: SGHAT and FQNNGV. The V gene end was trimmed by 1 base and the J gene end by 6 bases; junction bases not matched to a gene: 7. The CDR3 consists of 16 residues. The chain's CDR3 is CASSLGTGFSAGELFF. For the CDR3, the DNA is TGTGCCAGCAGCTTAGGGACAGGGTTTTCGGCCGGGGAGCTGTTTTTT.